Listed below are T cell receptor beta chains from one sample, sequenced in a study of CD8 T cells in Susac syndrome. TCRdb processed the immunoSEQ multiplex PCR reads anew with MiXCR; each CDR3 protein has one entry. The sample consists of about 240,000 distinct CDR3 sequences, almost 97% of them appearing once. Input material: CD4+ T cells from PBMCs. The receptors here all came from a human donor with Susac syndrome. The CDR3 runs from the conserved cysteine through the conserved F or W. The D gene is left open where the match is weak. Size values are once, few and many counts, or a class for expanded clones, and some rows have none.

cdr3_aa: CASSSPGQGPHEQYF
cdr3_nt: TGTGCCAGCAGTTCGCCGGGACAGGGACCTCACGAGCAGTACTTC
j_call: TRBJ2-7
clone_size: .
d_call: TRBD1
v_call: TRBV28

cdr3_aa: CASSPPGQGLYNEQFF
cdr3_nt: TGTGCCAGCAGCCCACCGGGACAGGGATTGTACAATGAGCAGTTCTTC
j_call: TRBJ2-1
clone_size: .
d_call: TRBD1
v_call: TRBV3-1

cdr3_aa: CASSLRTSGSYEQFF
cdr3_nt: TGTGCCAGCAGCTTACGGACTAGCGGGAGTTATGAGCAGTTCTTC
j_call: TRBJ2-1
clone_size: .
d_call: TRBD2
v_call: TRBV7-2

cdr3_aa: CASSVEGASTDTQYF
cdr3_nt: TGTGCCAGCAGTGTAGAGGGGGCTAGCACAGATACGCAGTATTTT
j_call: TRBJ2-3
clone_size: .
d_call: TRBD1
v_call: TRBV2

cdr3_aa: CTSSPLTIAGNTEAFF
cdr3_nt: TGCACCAGCAGCCCCTTGACAATAGCGGGTAACACTGAAGCTTTCTTT
j_call: TRBJ1-1
clone_size: .
d_call: .
v_call: TRBV1

cdr3_aa: CASRVVGLATYEQYF
cdr3_nt: TGTGCCAGCAGGGTAGTTGGACTAGCAACCTACGAGCAGTACTTC
j_call: TRBJ2-7
clone_size: .
d_call: TRBD2
v_call: TRBV6-5

cdr3_aa: CASSQGGKADVGYTF
cdr3_nt: TGTGCCAGCAGCCAAGGGGGGAAGGCAGATGTCGGCTACACCTTC
j_call: TRBJ1-2
clone_size: .
d_call: .
v_call: TRBV4-2

cdr3_aa: CASGMTTYNEQFF
cdr3_nt: TGTGCCAGTGGAATGACAACGTACAATGAGCAGTTCTTC
j_call: TRBJ2-1
clone_size: .
d_call: .
v_call: TRBV19

cdr3_aa: CSVEVPGRYNEQFF
cdr3_nt: TGCAGCGTTGAAGTTCCAGGTCGGTACAATGAGCAGTTCTTC
j_call: TRBJ2-1
clone_size: .
d_call: .
v_call: TRBV29-1

cdr3_aa: CASRPGQGVGTQYF
cdr3_nt: TGTGCCAGCAGACCTGGACAGGGTGTTGGGACCCAGTACTTC
j_call: TRBJ2-5
clone_size: .
d_call: TRBD1
v_call: TRBV6-5

cdr3_aa: CASSARSGSWNEQFF
cdr3_nt: TGTGCCAGCAGCGCCCGGAGCGGGAGTTGGAATGAGCAGTTCTTC
j_call: TRBJ2-1
clone_size: once
d_call: TRBD2
v_call: TRBV9

cdr3_aa: CASSQDRASNQPQHF
cdr3_nt: TGCGCCAGCAGCCAGGACAGGGCTAGCAATCAGCCCCAGCATTTT
j_call: TRBJ1-5
clone_size: .
d_call: TRBD1
v_call: TRBV4-1

cdr3_aa: CAWSVRQTTVFGYTF
cdr3_nt: TGTGCCTGGAGTGTACGACAGACAACAGTATTCGGCTACACCTTC
j_call: TRBJ1-2
clone_size: once
d_call: .
v_call: TRBV30

cdr3_aa: CSATGDYLTTNEKLFF
cdr3_nt: TGCAGTGCTACCGGCGATTACTTAACAACTAATGAAAAACTGTTTTTT
j_call: TRBJ1-4
clone_size: .
d_call: .
v_call: TRBV20-1

cdr3_aa: CASSSDSHQPQHF
cdr3_nt: TGTGCCAGCAGCTCGGACAGTCATCAGCCCCAGCATTTT
j_call: TRBJ1-5
clone_size: once
d_call: .
v_call: TRBV7-9

cdr3_aa: CASRTGLDQPQHF
cdr3_nt: TGTGCCAGCAGGACGGGGCTTGATCAGCCCCAGCATTTT
j_call: TRBJ1-5
clone_size: once
d_call: .
v_call: TRBV6-6

cdr3_aa: CASKRISPGNQPQHF
cdr3_nt: TGTGCCAGTAAAAGAATAAGCCCCGGGAATCAGCCCCAGCATTTT
j_call: TRBJ1-5
clone_size: .
d_call: .
v_call: TRBV27

cdr3_aa: CASSLGGVSYEQYF
cdr3_nt: TGTGCCAGCAGTCTAGGCGGGGTATCCTACGAGCAGTACTTC
j_call: TRBJ2-7
clone_size: .
d_call: .
v_call: TRBV6-5

cdr3_aa: CASSPGLAGVGEQFF
cdr3_nt: TGTGCCAGCAGCCCCGGACTAGCGGGAGTCGGTGAGCAGTTCTTC
j_call: TRBJ2-1
clone_size: .
d_call: TRBD2
v_call: TRBV5-4

cdr3_aa: CASSQMPSPRIDTQYF
cdr3_nt: TGCGCCAGCAGCCAGATGCCATCCCCCCGCATAGACACGCAGTATTTT
j_call: TRBJ2-3
clone_size: .
d_call: .
v_call: TRBV4-1

cdr3_aa: CSASQPRGTEAFF
cdr3_nt: TGCAGTGCTAGCCAACCCAGGGGCACTGAAGCTTTCTTT
j_call: TRBJ1-1
clone_size: .
d_call: .
v_call: TRBV20-1

cdr3_aa: CASSEGGGRYGYTF
cdr3_nt: TGTGCCAGCAGTGAAGGAGGGGGACGCTATGGCTACACCTTC
j_call: TRBJ1-2
clone_size: .
d_call: .
v_call: TRBV25-1

cdr3_aa: CSLDSYGYTF
cdr3_nt: TGCAGCCTAGACTCCTATGGCTACACCTTC
j_call: TRBJ1-2
clone_size: .
d_call: .
v_call: TRBV29-1

cdr3_aa: CASSPADPSEDTQYF
cdr3_nt: TGTGCCAGCAGTCCTGCGGACCCATCCGAGGATACGCAGTATTTT
j_call: TRBJ2-3
clone_size: once
d_call: .
v_call: TRBV27

cdr3_aa: CASRQGLQPQHF
cdr3_nt: TGTGCCAGTAGACAGGGCCTACAGCCCCAGCATTTT
j_call: TRBJ1-5
clone_size: .
d_call: .
v_call: TRBV19

cdr3_aa: CASSGLAGSQETQYF
cdr3_nt: TGTGCCAGCAGCGGATTAGCGGGGTCACAAGAGACCCAGTACTTC
j_call: TRBJ2-5
clone_size: .
d_call: TRBD2
v_call: TRBV9

cdr3_aa: CSGAQETQYF
cdr3_nt: TGCAGCGGGGCACAGGAGACCCAGTACTTC
j_call: TRBJ2-5
clone_size: few
d_call: .
v_call: TRBV29-1

cdr3_aa: CASSLVGNNEQFF
cdr3_nt: TGTGCCAGCAGCTTAGTCGGCAACAATGAGCAGTTCTTC
j_call: TRBJ2-1
clone_size: .
d_call: .
v_call: TRBV7-8

cdr3_aa: CATSDPTSGANVLTF
cdr3_nt: TGTGCCACCAGTGATCCGACCTCTGGGGCCAACGTCCTGACTTTC
j_call: TRBJ2-6
clone_size: .
d_call: .
v_call: TRBV24-1

cdr3_aa: CASSQVRIGRRAGELFF
cdr3_nt: TGTGCCAGCAGCCAAGTTCGCATCGGGAGACGGGCCGGGGAGCTGTTTTTT
j_call: TRBJ2-2
clone_size: .
d_call: .
v_call: TRBV3-1

cdr3_aa: CASRDTGTPNYEQYF
cdr3_nt: TGTGCCAGCAGAGACACCGGGACACCTAATTACGAGCAGTACTTC
j_call: TRBJ2-7
clone_size: once
d_call: .
v_call: TRBV28

cdr3_aa: CSVAMGRPGLAGGTYEQYF
cdr3_nt: TGCAGCGTTGCCATGGGCAGACCGGGACTAGCGGGAGGGACCTACGAGCAGTACTTC
j_call: TRBJ2-7
clone_size: .
d_call: TRBD2
v_call: TRBV29-1

cdr3_aa: CAWSTGKTGPTYNEQFF
cdr3_nt: TGTGCCTGGAGCACGGGAAAAACGGGACCAACCTACAATGAGCAGTTCTTC
j_call: TRBJ2-1
clone_size: .
d_call: .
v_call: TRBV30

cdr3_aa: CASSWRTSGVYNEQFF
cdr3_nt: TGTGCCAGCAGCTGGAGGACTAGCGGGGTCTACAATGAGCAGTTCTTC
j_call: TRBJ2-1
clone_size: .
d_call: TRBD2
v_call: TRBV7-9

cdr3_aa: CASSRDPASSGANVLTF
cdr3_nt: TGTGCCAGCAGTCGGGACCCAGCGAGCTCTGGGGCCAACGTCCTGACTTTC
j_call: TRBJ2-6
clone_size: .
d_call: .
v_call: TRBV2

cdr3_aa: CASSSPDTEAFF
cdr3_nt: TGTGCCAGCAGCTCTCCGGACACTGAAGCTTTCTTT
j_call: TRBJ1-1
clone_size: once
d_call: .
v_call: TRBV7-9

cdr3_aa: CASHRGVGTEAFF
cdr3_nt: TGTGCCAGCCACCGCGGGGTAGGAACTGAAGCTTTCTTT
j_call: TRBJ1-1
clone_size: .
d_call: .
v_call: TRBV6-5

cdr3_aa: CSARDRFSGRVGDTQYF
cdr3_nt: TGCAGTGCTAGAGATCGGTTTAGCGGGAGGGTTGGAGATACGCAGTATTTT
j_call: TRBJ2-3
clone_size: .
d_call: TRBD2
v_call: TRBV20-1

cdr3_aa: CASSPGPSRGFEAFF
cdr3_nt: TGTGCCAGCAGTCCAGGACCGTCCAGGGGCTTTGAAGCTTTCTTT
j_call: TRBJ1-1
clone_size: .
d_call: .
v_call: TRBV2

cdr3_aa: CASRGRRSEQYF
cdr3_nt: TGTGCCAGCAGGGGGCGGAGGTCCGAGCAGTACTTC
j_call: TRBJ2-7
clone_size: once
d_call: TRBD1
v_call: TRBV19

cdr3_aa: CASSGTSGDNEQFF
cdr3_nt: TGCGCCAGCAGCGGGACTAGCGGCGACAATGAGCAGTTCTTC
j_call: TRBJ2-1
clone_size: .
d_call: TRBD2
v_call: TRBV5-1

cdr3_aa: CASTGMNTEAFF
cdr3_nt: TGTGCCAGCACCGGGATGAACACTGAAGCTTTCTTT
j_call: TRBJ1-1
clone_size: .
d_call: .
v_call: TRBV12-3/TRBV12-4

cdr3_aa: CASSSSHEQYF
cdr3_nt: TGTGCCAGCAGCTCGAGCCACGAGCAGTACTTC
j_call: TRBJ2-7
clone_size: .
d_call: .
v_call: TRBV7-3

cdr3_aa: CASSLAGQGWNEQFF
cdr3_nt: TGTGCCAGCAGCTTGGCAGGACAGGGTTGGAATGAGCAGTTCTTC
j_call: TRBJ2-1
clone_size: .
d_call: TRBD1
v_call: TRBV5-8

cdr3_aa: CASSPRAPGYGYTF
cdr3_nt: TGTGCCAGCTCACCCCGCGCGCCTGGCTATGGCTACACCTTC
j_call: TRBJ1-2
clone_size: .
d_call: .
v_call: TRBV18

cdr3_aa: CASSLSAWEEISYEQYF
cdr3_nt: TGTGCCAGCAGCTTAAGTGCGTGGGAAGAAATCTCCTACGAGCAGTACTTC
j_call: TRBJ2-7
clone_size: .
d_call: .
v_call: TRBV7-9

cdr3_aa: CSTPSGLGTGELFF
cdr3_nt: TGCAGTACACCCTCCGGCTTAGGCACCGGGGAGCTGTTTTTT
j_call: TRBJ2-2
clone_size: .
d_call: .
v_call: TRBV20-1

cdr3_aa: CASSLEVGYGYTF
cdr3_nt: TGCGCCAGCAGCTTGGAAGTTGGGTATGGCTACACCTTC
j_call: TRBJ1-2
clone_size: .
d_call: .
v_call: TRBV5-1

cdr3_aa: CASSQESSGSISSYEQYF
cdr3_nt: TGCGCCAGCAGCCAAGAATCTAGCGGGAGTATTTCTTCCTACGAGCAGTACTTC
j_call: TRBJ2-7
clone_size: once
d_call: TRBD2
v_call: TRBV4-1

cdr3_aa: CASSPLTGENSNQPQHF
cdr3_nt: TGTGCCAGCAGCCCCTTGACAGGGGAGAATAGCAATCAGCCCCAGCATTTT
j_call: TRBJ1-5
clone_size: once
d_call: TRBD1
v_call: TRBV28

cdr3_aa: CASRGPGGQSPYTQYF
cdr3_nt: TGCGCCAGCAGGGGACCAGGGGGCCAGAGCCCGTATACGCAGTATTTT
j_call: TRBJ2-3
clone_size: once
d_call: TRBD1
v_call: TRBV10-2

cdr3_aa: CASSEAVPGNPLYGYTF
cdr3_nt: TGTGCCAGCAGTGAAGCGGTACCGGGGAACCCCCTCTATGGCTACACCTTC
j_call: TRBJ1-2
clone_size: .
d_call: .
v_call: TRBV2

cdr3_aa: CATSADKGRTSTDTQYF
cdr3_nt: TGTGCCACCAGTGCCGATAAGGGACGGACGAGCACAGATACGCAGTATTTT
j_call: TRBJ2-3
clone_size: once
d_call: .
v_call: TRBV24-1

cdr3_aa: CASRLMGVRGRTEAFF
cdr3_nt: TGTGCCAGCAGACTTATGGGGGTAAGAGGTCGCACTGAAGCTTTCTTT
j_call: TRBJ1-1
clone_size: .
d_call: .
v_call: TRBV28

cdr3_aa: CASSSPGLAGGYEQYF
cdr3_nt: TGTGCCAGCAGTTCCCCGGGACTAGCGGGAGGCTACGAGCAGTACTTC
j_call: TRBJ2-7
clone_size: .
d_call: TRBD2
v_call: TRBV28

cdr3_aa: CSARRQNSNQPQHF
cdr3_nt: TGCAGTGCTAGGAGACAGAATAGCAATCAGCCCCAGCATTTT
j_call: TRBJ1-5
clone_size: .
d_call: .
v_call: TRBV20-1

cdr3_aa: CASSVFGTYGYTF
cdr3_nt: TGTGCCAGCAGCGTATTCGGGACCTATGGCTACACCTTC
j_call: TRBJ1-2
clone_size: .
d_call: .
v_call: TRBV9

cdr3_aa: CSAYGRASSTDTQYF
cdr3_nt: TGCAGTGCGTACGGGAGAGCGAGTTCCACAGATACGCAGTATTTT
j_call: TRBJ2-3
clone_size: .
d_call: .
v_call: TRBV20-1